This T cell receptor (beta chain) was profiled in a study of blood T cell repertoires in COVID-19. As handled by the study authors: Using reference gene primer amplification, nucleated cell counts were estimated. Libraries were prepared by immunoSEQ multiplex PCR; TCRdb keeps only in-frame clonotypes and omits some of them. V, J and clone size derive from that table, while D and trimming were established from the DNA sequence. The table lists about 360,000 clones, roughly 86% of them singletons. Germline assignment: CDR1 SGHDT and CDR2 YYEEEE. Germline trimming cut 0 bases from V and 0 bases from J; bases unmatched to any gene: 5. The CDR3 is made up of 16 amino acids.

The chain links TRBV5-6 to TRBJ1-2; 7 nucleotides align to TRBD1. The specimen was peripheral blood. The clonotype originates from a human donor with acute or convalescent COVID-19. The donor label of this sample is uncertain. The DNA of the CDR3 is TGTGCCAGCAGCTTGGGGACAGGTTTAGCTAACTATGGCTACACCTTC. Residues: CASSLGTGLANYGYTF.